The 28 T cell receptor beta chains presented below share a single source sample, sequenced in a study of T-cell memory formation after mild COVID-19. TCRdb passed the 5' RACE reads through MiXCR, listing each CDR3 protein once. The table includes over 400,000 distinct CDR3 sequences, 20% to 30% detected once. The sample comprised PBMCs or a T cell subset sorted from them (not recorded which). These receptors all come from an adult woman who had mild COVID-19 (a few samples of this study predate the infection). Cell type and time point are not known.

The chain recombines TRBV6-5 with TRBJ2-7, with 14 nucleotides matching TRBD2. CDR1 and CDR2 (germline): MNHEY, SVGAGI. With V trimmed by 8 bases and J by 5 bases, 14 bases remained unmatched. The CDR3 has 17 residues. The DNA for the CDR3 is TGTGCCAGCTATGGACTAGCGGGAGGCCAGTTGGGCCACGAGCAGTACTTC. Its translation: CASYGLAGGQLGHEQYF.

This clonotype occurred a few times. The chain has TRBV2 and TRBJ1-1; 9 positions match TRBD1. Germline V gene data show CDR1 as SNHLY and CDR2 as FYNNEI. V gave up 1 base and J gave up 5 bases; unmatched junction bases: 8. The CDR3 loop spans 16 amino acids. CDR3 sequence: CASSEGSGTGRTEAFF. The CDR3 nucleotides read TGTGCCAGCAGTGAAGGCTCCGGGACAGGGAGGACTGAAGCTTTCTTT.

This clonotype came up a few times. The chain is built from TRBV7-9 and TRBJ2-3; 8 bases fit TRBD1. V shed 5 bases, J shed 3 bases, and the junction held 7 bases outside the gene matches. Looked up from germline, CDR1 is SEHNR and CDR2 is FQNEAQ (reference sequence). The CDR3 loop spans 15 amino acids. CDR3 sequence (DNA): TGTGCCAGCAGCCTCACAGGGGGGAAAACAGATACGCAGTATTTT. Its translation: CASSLTGGKTDTQYF. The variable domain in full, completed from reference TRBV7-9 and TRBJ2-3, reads DTGVSQNPRHKITKRGQNVTFRCDPISEHNRLYWYRQTLGQGPEFLTYFQNEAQLEKSRLLSDRFSAERPKGSFSTLEIQRTEQGDSAMYLCASSLTGGKTDTQYFGPGTRLTVL.

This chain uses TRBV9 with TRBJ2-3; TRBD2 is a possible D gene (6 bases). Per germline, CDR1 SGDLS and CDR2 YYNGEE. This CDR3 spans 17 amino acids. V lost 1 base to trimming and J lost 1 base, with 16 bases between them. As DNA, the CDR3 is TGTGCCAGCAGCGTAATGTCGGCGGGACGCCGCACAGATACGCAGTATTTT. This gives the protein CASSVMSAGRRTDTQYF.

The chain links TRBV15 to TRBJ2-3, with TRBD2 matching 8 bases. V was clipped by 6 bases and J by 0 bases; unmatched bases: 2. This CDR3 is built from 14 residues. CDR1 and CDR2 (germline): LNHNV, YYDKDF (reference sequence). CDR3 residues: CATRAGESTDTQYF. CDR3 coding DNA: TGTGCCACCAGAGCGGGGGAGAGCACAGATACGCAGTATTTT.

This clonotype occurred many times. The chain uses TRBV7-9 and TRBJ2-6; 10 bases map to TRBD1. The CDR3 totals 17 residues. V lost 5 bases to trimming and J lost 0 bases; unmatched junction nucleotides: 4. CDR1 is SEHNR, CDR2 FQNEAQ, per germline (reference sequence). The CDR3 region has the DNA TGTGCCAGCAGCCCCCGGGACAGGGGCTCTGGGGCCAACGTCCTGACTTTC. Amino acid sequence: CASSPRDRGSGANVLTF.

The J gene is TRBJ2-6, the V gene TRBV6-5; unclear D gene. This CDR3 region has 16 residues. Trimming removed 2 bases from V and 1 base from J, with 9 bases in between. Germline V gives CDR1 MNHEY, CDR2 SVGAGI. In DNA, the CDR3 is TGTGCCAGCAGTTACGGGTGGGATTCTGGGGCCAACGTCCTGACTTTC. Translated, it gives CASSYGWDSGANVLTF.

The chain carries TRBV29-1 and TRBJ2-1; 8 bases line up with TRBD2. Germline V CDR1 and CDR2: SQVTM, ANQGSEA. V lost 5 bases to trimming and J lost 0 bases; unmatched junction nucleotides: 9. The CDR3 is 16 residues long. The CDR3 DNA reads TGCAGCGTTCTGGGGACTAGATTGGGCTCCTACAATGAGCAGTTCTTC. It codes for CSVLGTRLGSYNEQFF.

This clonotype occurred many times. CDR3 loop: CASSLGTELYEQYF. In nucleotides, the CDR3 is TGTGCCAGCAGCTTAGGGACAGAGCTTTACGAGCAGTACTTC. This rearrangement joins TRBV11-2 to TRBJ2-7; D might be TRBD1 (6 bases). The CDR3 sequence is 14 residues long. The ends were cut back, 1 base at V and 4 bases at J, with 11 bases in the middle. Germline CDR1 and CDR2: SGHAT and FQNNGV.

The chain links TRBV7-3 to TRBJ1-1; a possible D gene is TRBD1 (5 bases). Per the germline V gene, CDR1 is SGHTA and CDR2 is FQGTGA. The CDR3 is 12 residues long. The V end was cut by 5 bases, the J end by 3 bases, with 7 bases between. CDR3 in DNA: TGTGCCAGCAGCCGAGGGGACACTGAAGCTTTCTTT. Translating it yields CASSRGDTEAFF.

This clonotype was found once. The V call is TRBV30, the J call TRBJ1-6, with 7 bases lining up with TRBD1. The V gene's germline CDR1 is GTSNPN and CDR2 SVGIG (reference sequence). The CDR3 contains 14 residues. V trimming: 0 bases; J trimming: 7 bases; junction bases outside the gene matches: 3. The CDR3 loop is CAWSVMTGNSPLHF. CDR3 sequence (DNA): TGTGCCTGGAGTGTTATGACAGGGAATTCACCCCTCCACTTT. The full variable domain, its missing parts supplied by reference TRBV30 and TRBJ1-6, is SQTIHQWPATLVQPVGSPLSLECTVEGTSNPNLYWYRQAAGRGLQLLFYSVGIGQISSEVPQNLSASRPQDRQFILSSKKLLLSDSGFYLCAWSVMTGNSPLHFGNGTRLTVT.

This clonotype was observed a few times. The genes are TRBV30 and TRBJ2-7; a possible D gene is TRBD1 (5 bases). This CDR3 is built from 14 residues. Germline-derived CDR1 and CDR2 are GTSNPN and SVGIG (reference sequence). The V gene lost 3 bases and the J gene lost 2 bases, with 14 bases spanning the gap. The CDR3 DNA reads TGTGCCTGGAGGGCCCTATTGGGGCCCTACGAGCAGTACTTC. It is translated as CAWRALLGPYEQYF.

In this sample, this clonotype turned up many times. CDR3 protein: CASSQDTWSSYEQYF. Here the CDR3 DNA reads TGTGCCAGCAGCCAAGATACATGGAGCTCCTACGAGCAGTACTTC. V usage is TRBV3-1 and J usage is TRBJ2-7; D gene uncertain. The CDR3 is 15 amino acids. Germline V CDR1 and CDR2: LGHDT, YNNKEL (reference sequence). V lost 0 bases and J 0 bases, leaving 9 bases between the germline ends.

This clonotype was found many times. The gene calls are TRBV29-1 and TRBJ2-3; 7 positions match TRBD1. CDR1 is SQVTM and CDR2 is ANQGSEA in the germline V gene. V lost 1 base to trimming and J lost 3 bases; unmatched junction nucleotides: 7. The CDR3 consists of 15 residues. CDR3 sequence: CSVEGGQPTTDTQYF. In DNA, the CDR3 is TGCAGCGTTGAAGGGGGACAGCCAACGACAGATACGCAGTATTTT.

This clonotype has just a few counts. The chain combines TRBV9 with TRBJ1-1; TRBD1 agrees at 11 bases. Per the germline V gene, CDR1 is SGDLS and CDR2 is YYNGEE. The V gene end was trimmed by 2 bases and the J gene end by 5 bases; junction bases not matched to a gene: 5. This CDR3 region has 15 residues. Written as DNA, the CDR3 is TGTGCCAGCAGCGTCGCCGGGACAGGGGGAACTGAAGCTTTCTTT. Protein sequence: CASSVAGTGGTEAFF. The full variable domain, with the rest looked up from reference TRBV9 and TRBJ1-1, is DSGVTQTPKHLITATGQRVTLRCSPRSGDLSVYWYQQSLDQGLQFLIQYYNGEERAKGNILERFSAQQFPDLHSELNLSSLELGDSALYFCASSVAGTGGTEAFFGQGTRLTVV.

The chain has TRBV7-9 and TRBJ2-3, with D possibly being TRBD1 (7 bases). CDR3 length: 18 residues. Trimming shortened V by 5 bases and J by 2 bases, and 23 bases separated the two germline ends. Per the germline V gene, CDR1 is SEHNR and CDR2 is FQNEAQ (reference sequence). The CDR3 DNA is TGTGCCAGCAGCCCGCAGGCAGCAGGGGGGCCCGACACAGATACGCAGTATTTT. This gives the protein CASSPQAAGGPDTDTQYF.

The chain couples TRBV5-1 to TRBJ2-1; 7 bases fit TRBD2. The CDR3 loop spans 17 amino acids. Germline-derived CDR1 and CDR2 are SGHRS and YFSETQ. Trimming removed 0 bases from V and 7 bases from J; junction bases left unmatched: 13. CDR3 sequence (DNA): TGCGCCAGCAGCTTGGCCGGTGGGGGAGGGCCGGGAAATGAGCAGTTCTTC. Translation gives CASSLAGGGGPGNEQFF.

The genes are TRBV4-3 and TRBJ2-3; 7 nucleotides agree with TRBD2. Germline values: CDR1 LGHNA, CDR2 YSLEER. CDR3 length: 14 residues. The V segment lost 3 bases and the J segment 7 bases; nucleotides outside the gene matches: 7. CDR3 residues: CASSHSAGANTQYF. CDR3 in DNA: TGCGCCAGCAGCCATTCCGCGGGAGCGAATACGCAGTATTTT.

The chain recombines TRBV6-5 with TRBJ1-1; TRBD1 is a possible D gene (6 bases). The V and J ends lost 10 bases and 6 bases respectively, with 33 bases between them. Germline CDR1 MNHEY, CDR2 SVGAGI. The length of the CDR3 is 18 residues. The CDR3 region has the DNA TGTGCCACCGCGGGACATCGGTCCTTGCGGGGGGGGGCGGCTGAAGCTTTCTTT. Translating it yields CATAGHRSLRGGAAEAFF.

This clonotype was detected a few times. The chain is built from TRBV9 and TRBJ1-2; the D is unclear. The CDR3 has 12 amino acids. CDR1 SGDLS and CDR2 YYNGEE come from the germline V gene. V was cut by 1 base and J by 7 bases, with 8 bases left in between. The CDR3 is CASSVSNGGYTF. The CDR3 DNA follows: TGTGCCAGCAGCGTATCAAATGGTGGCTACACCTTC. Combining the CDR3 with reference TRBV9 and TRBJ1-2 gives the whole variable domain DSGVTQTPKHLITATGQRVTLRCSPRSGDLSVYWYQQSLDQGLQFLIQYYNGEERAKGNILERFSAQQFPDLHSELNLSSLELGDSALYFCASSVSNGGYTFGSGTRLTVV.

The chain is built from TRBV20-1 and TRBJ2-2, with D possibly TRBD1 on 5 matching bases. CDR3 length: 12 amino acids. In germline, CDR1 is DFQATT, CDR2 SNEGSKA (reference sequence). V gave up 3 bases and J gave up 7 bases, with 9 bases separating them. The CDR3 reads CSASQGGGELFF. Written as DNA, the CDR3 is TGCAGTGCTAGCCAGGGTGGCGGGGAGCTGTTTTTT.

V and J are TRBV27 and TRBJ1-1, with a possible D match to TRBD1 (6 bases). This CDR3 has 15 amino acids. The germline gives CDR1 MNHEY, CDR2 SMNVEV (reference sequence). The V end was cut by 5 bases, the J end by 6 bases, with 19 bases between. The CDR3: CASSVDRRPVAEAFF. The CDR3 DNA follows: TGTGCCAGCAGTGTAGACAGGCGCCCCGTGGCTGAAGCTTTCTTT.

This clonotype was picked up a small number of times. CDR3 region: CASSPTSGPSYEQYF. In DNA, the CDR3 is TGTGCCAGCTCACCAACTAGCGGGCCTTCCTACGAGCAGTACTTC. V gene TRBV18 combines with J gene TRBJ2-7, with TRBD2 matching 9 bases. Germline trimming cut 2 bases from V and 1 base from J; bases unmatched to any gene: 3. The CDR3 spans 15 residues. The germline V gene encodes CDR1 KGHSH and CDR2 LQKENI.

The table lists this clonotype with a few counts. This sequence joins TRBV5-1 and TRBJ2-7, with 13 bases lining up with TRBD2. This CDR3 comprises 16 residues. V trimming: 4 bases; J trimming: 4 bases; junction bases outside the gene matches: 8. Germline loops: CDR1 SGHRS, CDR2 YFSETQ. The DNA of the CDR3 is TGCGCCAGCAGCCGACGGACTAGCGGGAGTACTTACGAGCAGTACTTC. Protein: CASSRRTSGSTYEQYF.

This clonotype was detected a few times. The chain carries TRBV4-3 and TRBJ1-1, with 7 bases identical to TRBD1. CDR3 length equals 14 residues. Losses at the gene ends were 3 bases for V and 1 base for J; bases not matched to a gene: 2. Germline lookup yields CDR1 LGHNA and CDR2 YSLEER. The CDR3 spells CASSQDRRNTEAFF. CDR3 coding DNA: TGCGCCAGCAGCCAGGACAGGAGGAACACTGAAGCTTTCTTT.

The CDR3 sequence is CASSGSGGTDTQYF. The CDR3 DNA sequence: TGTGCCAGCAGCGGTAGCGGTGGCACAGATACGCAGTATTTT. This chain links TRBV7-6 with TRBJ2-3, with a tentative D call TRBD2 (6 bases). The V and J ends lost 5 bases and 1 base respectively, with 10 bases between them. CDR1 and CDR2 (germline): SGHVS, FNYEAQ. The CDR3 runs 14 residues.

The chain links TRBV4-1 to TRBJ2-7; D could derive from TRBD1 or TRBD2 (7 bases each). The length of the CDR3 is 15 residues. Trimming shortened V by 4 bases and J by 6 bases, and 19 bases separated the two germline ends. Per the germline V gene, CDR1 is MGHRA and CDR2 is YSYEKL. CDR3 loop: CASSPRMTGRVEQYF. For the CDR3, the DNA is TGCGCCAGCAGCCCCCGTATGACAGGGAGGGTCGAGCAGTACTTC.

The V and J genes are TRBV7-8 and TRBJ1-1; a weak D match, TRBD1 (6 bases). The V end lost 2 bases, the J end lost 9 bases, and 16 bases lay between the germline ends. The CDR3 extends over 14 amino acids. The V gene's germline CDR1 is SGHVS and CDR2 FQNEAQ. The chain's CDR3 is CASSLQGREPKAFF. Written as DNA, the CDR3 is TGTGCCAGCAGCTTACAGGGGCGGGAACCGAAAGCTTTCTTT.